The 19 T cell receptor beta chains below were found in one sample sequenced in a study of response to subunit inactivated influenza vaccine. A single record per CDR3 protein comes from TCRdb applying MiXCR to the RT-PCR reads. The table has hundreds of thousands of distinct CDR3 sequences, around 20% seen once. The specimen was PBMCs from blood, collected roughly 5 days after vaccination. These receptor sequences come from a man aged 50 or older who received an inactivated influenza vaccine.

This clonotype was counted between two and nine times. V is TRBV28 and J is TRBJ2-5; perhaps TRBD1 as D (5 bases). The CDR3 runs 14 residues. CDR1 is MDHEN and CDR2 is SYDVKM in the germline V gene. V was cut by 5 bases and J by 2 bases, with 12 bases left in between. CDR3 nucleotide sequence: TGTGCCAGCAGTGGGCAGGGTCCACAAGAGACCCAGTACTTC. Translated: CASSGQGPQETQYF.

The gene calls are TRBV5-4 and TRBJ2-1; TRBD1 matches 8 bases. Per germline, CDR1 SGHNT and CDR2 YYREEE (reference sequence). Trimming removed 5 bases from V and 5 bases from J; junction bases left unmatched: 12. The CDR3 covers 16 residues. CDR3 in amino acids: CASSPVRTGYHNEQFF. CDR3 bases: TGTGCCAGCAGTCCCGTAAGGACAGGGTATCACAATGAGCAGTTCTTC.

In DNA form, the CDR3 reads TGCGCCAGCAGACTTGGAGGGACTGGTCAAGAGACCCAGTACTTC. It codes for CASRLGGTGQETQYF. This chain links TRBV5-1 with TRBJ2-5; D perhaps matches TRBD2 (6 bases). The germline V and J ends were trimmed by 5 bases and 2 bases, with 16 bases remaining between them. This CDR3 has 15 residues. Germline CDR1 reads SGHRS; CDR2 reads YFSETQ.

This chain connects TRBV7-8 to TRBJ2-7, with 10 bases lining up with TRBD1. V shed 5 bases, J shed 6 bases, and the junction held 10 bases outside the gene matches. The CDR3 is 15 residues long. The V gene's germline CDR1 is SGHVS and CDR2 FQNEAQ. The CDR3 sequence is CASSARDRGRGEQYF. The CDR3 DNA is TGTGCCAGCAGCGCCAGGGACAGGGGTCGGGGCGAGCAGTACTTC. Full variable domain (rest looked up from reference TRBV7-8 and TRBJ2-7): GAGVSQSPRYKVAKRGQDVALRCDPISGHVSLFWYQQALGQGPEFLTYFQNEAQLDKSGLPSDRFFAERPEGSVSTLKIQRTQQEDSAVYLCASSARDRGRGEQYFGPGTRLTVT.

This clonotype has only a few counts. The CDR3 sequence is CSADSGTSIHEQFF. In DNA, the CDR3 is TGCAGTGCGGACTCCGGGACTAGTATCCATGAGCAGTTCTTC. This chain uses TRBV20-1 with TRBJ2-1; TRBD2 matches at 8 bases. Germline assignment: CDR1 DFQATT and CDR2 SNEGSKA (reference sequence). This CDR3 has 14 residues. V shed 6 bases and J 8 bases; nucleotides not matched to a gene: 12.

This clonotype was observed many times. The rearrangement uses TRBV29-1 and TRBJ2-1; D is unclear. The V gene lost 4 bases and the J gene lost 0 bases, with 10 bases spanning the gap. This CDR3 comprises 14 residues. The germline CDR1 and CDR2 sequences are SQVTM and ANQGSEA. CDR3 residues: CSVAQVSSYNEQFF. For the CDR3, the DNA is TGCAGCGTTGCGCAGGTTAGCTCCTACAATGAGCAGTTCTTC.

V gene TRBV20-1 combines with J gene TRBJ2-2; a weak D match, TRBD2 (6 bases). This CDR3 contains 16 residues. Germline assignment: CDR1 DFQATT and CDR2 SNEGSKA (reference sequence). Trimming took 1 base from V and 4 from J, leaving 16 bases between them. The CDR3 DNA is TGCAGTGCTAGAGCGGCGGGGCGGGCGTTCACCGGGGAGCTGTTTTTT. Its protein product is CSARAAGRAFTGELFF.

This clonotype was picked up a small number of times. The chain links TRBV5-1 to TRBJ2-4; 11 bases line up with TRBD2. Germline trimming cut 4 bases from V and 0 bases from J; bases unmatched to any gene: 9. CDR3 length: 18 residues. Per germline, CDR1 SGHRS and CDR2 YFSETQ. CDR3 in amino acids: CASSPGTSGQLAKNIQYF. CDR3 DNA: TGCGCCAGCAGCCCCGGGACTAGCGGTCAACTAGCCAAAAACATTCAGTACTTC.

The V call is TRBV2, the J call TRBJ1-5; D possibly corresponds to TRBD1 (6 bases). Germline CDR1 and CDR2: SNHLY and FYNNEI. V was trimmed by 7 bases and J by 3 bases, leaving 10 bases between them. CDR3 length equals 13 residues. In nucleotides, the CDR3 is TGTGCCAGCATGCGGGACACCAATCAGCCCCAGCATTTT. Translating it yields CASMRDTNQPQHF.

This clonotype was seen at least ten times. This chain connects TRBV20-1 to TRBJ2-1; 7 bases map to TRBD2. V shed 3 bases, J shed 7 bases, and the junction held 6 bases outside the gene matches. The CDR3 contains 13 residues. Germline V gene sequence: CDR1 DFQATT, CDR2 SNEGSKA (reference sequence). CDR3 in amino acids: CSASGLVVNEQFF. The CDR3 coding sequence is TGCAGTGCTAGCGGACTAGTTGTGAATGAGCAGTTCTTC.

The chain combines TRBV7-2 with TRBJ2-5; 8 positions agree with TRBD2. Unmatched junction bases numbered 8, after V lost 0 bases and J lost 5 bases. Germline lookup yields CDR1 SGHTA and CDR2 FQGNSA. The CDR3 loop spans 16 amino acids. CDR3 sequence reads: CASSLAPAGGGETQYF. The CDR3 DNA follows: TGTGCCAGCAGCTTAGCGCCGGCGGGGGGCGGGGAGACCCAGTACTTC.

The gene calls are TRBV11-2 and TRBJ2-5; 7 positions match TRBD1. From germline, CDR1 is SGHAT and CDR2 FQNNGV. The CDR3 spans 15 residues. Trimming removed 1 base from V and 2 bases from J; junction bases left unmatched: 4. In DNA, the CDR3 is TGTGCCAGCAGCTTAGGAGACAGGGTTCAAGAGACCCAGTACTTC. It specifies CASSLGDRVQETQYF.

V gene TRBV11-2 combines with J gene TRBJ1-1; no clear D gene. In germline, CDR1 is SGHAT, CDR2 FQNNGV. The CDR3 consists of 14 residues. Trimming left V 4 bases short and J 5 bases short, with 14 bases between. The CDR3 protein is CASSSVGFGTEAFF. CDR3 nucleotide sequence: TGTGCCAGCAGCTCAGTCGGGTTTGGGACTGAAGCTTTCTTT.

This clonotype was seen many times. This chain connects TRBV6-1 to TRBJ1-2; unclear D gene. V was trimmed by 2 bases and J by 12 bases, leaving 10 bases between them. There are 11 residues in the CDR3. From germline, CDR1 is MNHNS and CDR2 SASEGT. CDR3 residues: CASSERGPNTF. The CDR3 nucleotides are TGTGCCAGCAGTGAACGAGGCCCTAACACCTTC.

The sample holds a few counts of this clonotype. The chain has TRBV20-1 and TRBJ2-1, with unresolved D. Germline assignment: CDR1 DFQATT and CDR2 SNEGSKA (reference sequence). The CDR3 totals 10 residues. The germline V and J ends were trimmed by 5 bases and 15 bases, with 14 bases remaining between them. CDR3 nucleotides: TGCAGTGCTTCGGACGGACCGTCGTTCTTC. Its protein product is CSASDGPSFF.

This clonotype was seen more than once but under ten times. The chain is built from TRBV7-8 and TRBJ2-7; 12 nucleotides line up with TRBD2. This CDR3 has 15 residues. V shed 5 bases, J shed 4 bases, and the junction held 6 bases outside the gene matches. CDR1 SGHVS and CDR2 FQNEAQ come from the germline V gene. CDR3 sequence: CASSTSGRRRYEQYF. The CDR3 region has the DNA TGTGCCAGCAGCACTAGCGGGAGGAGACGTTACGAGCAGTACTTC.

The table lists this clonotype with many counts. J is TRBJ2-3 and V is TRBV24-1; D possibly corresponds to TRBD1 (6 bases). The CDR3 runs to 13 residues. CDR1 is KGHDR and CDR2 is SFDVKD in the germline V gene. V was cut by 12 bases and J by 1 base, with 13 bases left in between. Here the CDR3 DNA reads TGTGCCGTACAGGGTTTCGGCACAGATACGCAGTATTTT. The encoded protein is CAVQGFGTDTQYF.

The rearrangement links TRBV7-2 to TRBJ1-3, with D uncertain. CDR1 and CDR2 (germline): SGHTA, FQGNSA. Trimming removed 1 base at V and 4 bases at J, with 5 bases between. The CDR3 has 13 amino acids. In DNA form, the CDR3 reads TGTGCCAGCAGCTTAGGGCGGGGAAACACCATATATTTT. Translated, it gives CASSLGRGNTIYF.

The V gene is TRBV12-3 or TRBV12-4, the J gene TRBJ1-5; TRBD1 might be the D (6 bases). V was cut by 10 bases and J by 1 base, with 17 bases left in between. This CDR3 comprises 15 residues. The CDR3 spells CATDVGGWSNQPQHF. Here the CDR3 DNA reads TGTGCCACGGATGTAGGGGGGTGGAGCAATCAGCCCCAGCATTTT.